These 3 T cell receptor beta chains were all obtained from the same sample, sequenced in a study of low-dose radiotherapy and immunotherapy resistance in tumors. Covering alpha and beta chains, TRAV- and TRBV-specific primers were used for the first-strand cDNA. The TCRs were subjected to amplification over about 20 PCR cycles employing a constant-region primer in conjunction with a V-primer adapter. In TCRdb, the reads were re-called with MiXCR into one record per CDR3 protein. The data hold fewer than 20,000 distinct CDR3 sequences, with less than 85% observed a single time. All receptors come from a human donor with advanced metastatic prostate, ovarian, gallbladder or colorectal cancer (not recorded which). This table probably holds off-target reads from a library built for another chain.

The chain couples TRBV9 to TRBJ1-2, with D maybe TRBD1 (5 bases). Per germline, CDR1 SGDLS and CDR2 YYNGEE. Trimming shortened V by 6 bases and J by 4 bases, and 19 bases separated the two germline ends. CDR3 length: 15 amino acids. CDR3 residues: CASTVGTLGPYGYTF. The CDR3 DNA reads as TGTGCCAGCACAGTCGGGACTCTGGGGCCCTATGGCTACACCTTC. Full variable domain (outside the CDR3, taken from reference TRBV9 and TRBJ1-2): DSGVTQTPKHLITATGQRVTLRCSPRSGDLSVYWYQQSLDQGLQFLIQYYNGEERAKGNILERFSAQQFPDLHSELNLSSLELGDSALYFCASTVGTLGPYGYTFGSGTRLTVV.

This clonotype was counted a single time. In nucleotides, the CDR3 is TGTGCCAGCAGCGTAGCTGGGACAGGGCTAGAGCAGTACTTC. Residues: CASSVAGTGLEQYF. The chain links TRBV9 to TRBJ2-7, with 9 bases identical to TRBD1. There are 14 residues in the CDR3. V lost 0 bases, J lost 7 bases, and 5 bases stayed unmatched. CDR1 and CDR2 (germline): SGDLS, YYNGEE.

The V call is TRBV19, the J call TRBJ2-7, with TRBD2 identical over 8 bases. The germline CDR1 and CDR2 sequences are LNHDA and SQIVND (reference sequence). With 3 bases clipped from V and 0 bases from J, the junction kept 7 bases outside the gene matches. There are 16 residues in the CDR3. The DNA of the CDR3 is TGTGCCAGTAGTATCGGGGGGGGTCAACTCTCCTACGAGCAGTACTTC. Residues: CASSIGGGQLSYEQYF. The full variable domain, its missing parts supplied by reference TRBV19 and TRBJ2-7, is DGGITQSPKYLFRKEGQNVTLSCEQNLNHDAMYWYRQDPGQGLRLIYYSQIVNDFQKGDIAEGYSVSREKKESFPLTVTSAQKNPTAFYLCASSIGGGQLSYEQYFGPGTRLTVT.